The present T cell receptor beta chain was sequenced within a study of blood T cells in healthy people across ages. In the study overall: In model experiments, template switching was able to capture about one barcoded beta molecule for every two T cells that were present. Study outcomes and limitations: Older age went with lower TCR beta diversity per million T cells, in a roughly linear way.

Concerning this clonotype: Its antigen is as yet unknown.

Then a second PCR, running roughly 7 to 11 cycles, was carried out with a sample-barcoded 5' primer and a J-beta primer mix. Tagging of each cDNA molecule was performed by a template-switch adaptor with 12 random nucleotides. TCRdb reanalysed the 5' RACE reads using MiXCR and keeps one entry per CDR3 protein. The repertoire includes 1 million to 1.2 million distinct CDR3 sequences, roughly two fifths of them detected once, and less than 15% sits in the top ten. This CDR3 region has 14 residues. Looked up from germline, CDR1 is ENHRY and CDR2 is SYGVKD. The sequencing sample was made of blood. The rearrangement joins TRBV10-3 to TRBJ2-1; D unresolved. Gene TRBJ2-7 matches the end of the DNA better, so the J call may be wrong. This clonotype originated in a man younger than 30 in good health. The CDR3 nucleotides are TGTGCCATCAGGATGGAGAGCTCCTACAATGAGCAGTACTTC. Protein product: CAIRMESSYNEQYF.